Listed below are T cell receptor beta chains from one sample, sequenced in a study of early stage breast cancer tumors. Clones were read by immunoSEQ multiplex PCR, and TCRdb kept only the in-frame ones, dropping some. This table holds 50,000 to 65,000 clones, over 60% found once. The sample was blood. Receptor source: a person aged 25 to 39 with breast cancer. The CDR3 runs from the conserved cysteine through the conserved F or W. Fields, in order: clone size, CDR3 length, J gene, V gene, D gene, CDR3 DNA, CDR3 protein. A D gene is named only where the DNA matches it firmly. Clone size is stated in some rows and not others, as once, few, many or a class when expanded.

clone_size: -; cdr3_length: 14; j_call: TRBJ2-2; v_call: TRBV19; d_call: -; cdr3_nt: TGTGCCAGTAGAGGGCCTGCGAACACCGGGGAGCTGTTTTTT; cdr3_aa: CASRGPANTGELFF
clone_size: -; cdr3_length: 16; j_call: TRBJ1-5; v_call: TRBV4-1; d_call: TRBD1; cdr3_nt: TGCGCCAGCAGTCCGGCGGACAGGGGGCGCGCTCAGCCCCAGCATTTT; cdr3_aa: CASSPADRGRAQPQHF
clone_size: -; cdr3_length: 16; j_call: TRBJ1-2; v_call: TRBV7-2; d_call: -; cdr3_nt: TGTGCCAGCAGCTTAGACGGGCAGGGGTTGAACTATGGCTACACCTTC; cdr3_aa: CASSLDGQGLNYGYTF
clone_size: -; cdr3_length: 14; j_call: TRBJ2-5; v_call: TRBV9; d_call: -; cdr3_nt: TGTGCCAGCAGCGTAGGCGCCAGGGAAGAGACCCAGTACTTC; cdr3_aa: CASSVGAREETQYF
clone_size: -; cdr3_length: 15; j_call: TRBJ2-1; v_call: TRBV14; d_call: -; cdr3_nt: TGTGCCAGCAGCCAAGCGGGGAGTAGTTTCAATGAGCAGTTCTTC; cdr3_aa: CASSQAGSSFNEQFF
clone_size: -; cdr3_length: 14; j_call: TRBJ2-4; v_call: TRBV30; d_call: -; cdr3_nt: TGTGCCTGCACGGGTGCGATAGCCAAAAACATTCAGTACTTC; cdr3_aa: CACTGAIAKNIQYF
clone_size: -; cdr3_length: 17; j_call: TRBJ2-1; v_call: TRBV5-1; d_call: TRBD2; cdr3_nt: TGCGCCAGCAGCTTGGAGAGCGGGGCGAGCTCCTACAATGAGCAGTTCTTC; cdr3_aa: CASSLESGASSYNEQFF
clone_size: -; cdr3_length: 10; j_call: TRBJ1-5; v_call: TRBV6-6; d_call: -; cdr3_nt: TGTGCCACCGGCAATCAGCCCCAGCATTTT; cdr3_aa: CATGNQPQHF
clone_size: -; cdr3_length: 16; j_call: TRBJ2-7; v_call: TRBV7-2; d_call: TRBD2; cdr3_nt: TGTGCCAGCAGCCCACCCCGGACTAGCGGGAGGGGCGAGCAGTACTTC; cdr3_aa: CASSPPRTSGRGEQYF
clone_size: -; cdr3_length: 16; j_call: TRBJ1-1; v_call: TRBV6-5; d_call: TRBD1; cdr3_nt: TGTGCCAGCAGTTCCGCCGGGACAGGGGGCGACACTGAAGCTTTCTTT; cdr3_aa: CASSSAGTGGDTEAFF
clone_size: -; cdr3_length: 14; j_call: TRBJ2-2; v_call: TRBV5-4; d_call: -; cdr3_nt: TGTGCCAGCAGCTCGCAATGGGGACCCGGGGAGCTGTTTTTT; cdr3_aa: CASSSQWGPGELFF
clone_size: -; cdr3_length: 13; j_call: TRBJ2-7; v_call: TRBV2; d_call: -; cdr3_nt: TGTGCCAGCAGTGAAGGCCAGTTCTACGAGCAGTACTTC; cdr3_aa: CASSEGQFYEQYF
clone_size: -; cdr3_length: 11; j_call: TRBJ2-7; v_call: TRBV28; d_call: -; cdr3_nt: TGTGCCAGCAGCTCAGCCTACGAGCAGTACTTC; cdr3_aa: CASSSAYEQYF
clone_size: -; cdr3_length: 15; j_call: TRBJ2-7; v_call: TRBV5-1; d_call: -; cdr3_nt: TGCGCCAGCAGCTTGGCCGGCAGGGAGGCAGACGAGCAGTACTTC; cdr3_aa: CASSLAGREADEQYF
clone_size: -; cdr3_length: 12; j_call: TRBJ2-1; v_call: TRBV7-3; d_call: -; cdr3_nt: TGTGCCAGCAGCCCTACCGGGGTGAAGCAGTTCTTC; cdr3_aa: CASSPTGVKQFF
clone_size: few; cdr3_length: 17; j_call: TRBJ1-4; v_call: TRBV9; d_call: -; cdr3_nt: TGTGCCAGCAGCGTAGCCCCCACGGGGCGGGGGAATGAAAAACTGTTTTTT; cdr3_aa: CASSVAPTGRGNEKLFF
clone_size: -; cdr3_length: 15; j_call: TRBJ2-7; v_call: TRBV2; d_call: TRBD2; cdr3_nt: TGTGCCAGCAGTGGTGGACTAGCGAGGGACTACGAGCAGTACTTC; cdr3_aa: CASSGGLARDYEQYF
clone_size: few; cdr3_length: 11; j_call: TRBJ2-7; v_call: TRBV12-2; d_call: -; cdr3_nt: TGTGCACCGAACACCTCCTACGAGCAGTACTTC; cdr3_aa: CAPNTSYEQYF
clone_size: -; cdr3_length: 15; j_call: TRBJ1-1; v_call: TRBV19; d_call: -; cdr3_nt: TGTGCCAGTAGTATCCAGAGTTTCATGAACACTGAAGCTTTCTTT; cdr3_aa: CASSIQSFMNTEAFF
clone_size: -; cdr3_length: 17; j_call: TRBJ2-3; v_call: TRBV19; d_call: -; cdr3_nt: TGTGCCAGTAGTATCCCACAGGGAGGGACTAGCACAGATACGCAGTATTTT; cdr3_aa: CASSIPQGGTSTDTQYF
clone_size: -; cdr3_length: 13; j_call: TRBJ2-7; v_call: TRBV6-5; d_call: -; cdr3_nt: TGTGCCAGCAGCCGCTTTGGCGGTTACGAGCAGTACTTC; cdr3_aa: CASSRFGGYEQYF
clone_size: few; cdr3_length: 13; j_call: TRBJ2-7; v_call: TRBV19; d_call: -; cdr3_nt: TGTGCCAGTAGTATAGCGCGGGTGGGCGAGCAGTACTTC; cdr3_aa: CASSIARVGEQYF
clone_size: few; cdr3_length: 14; j_call: TRBJ2-5; v_call: TRBV7-9; d_call: -; cdr3_nt: TGTGCCAGCAGCTTAGCCTTGAGTTTGGAGACCCAGTACTTC; cdr3_aa: CASSLALSLETQYF
clone_size: few; cdr3_length: 12; j_call: TRBJ2-7; v_call: TRBV6-6; d_call: -; cdr3_nt: TGTGCCAGCAGCACACAGGGTAACGAGCAGTACTTC; cdr3_aa: CASSTQGNEQYF
clone_size: -; cdr3_length: 13; j_call: TRBJ2-3; v_call: TRBV11-2; d_call: -; cdr3_nt: TGTGCCAGCAGCTTTTACTGGACAGATACGCAGTATTTT; cdr3_aa: CASSFYWTDTQYF
clone_size: once; cdr3_length: 12; j_call: TRBJ1-2; v_call: TRBV30; d_call: TRBD1; cdr3_nt: TGTGCCTGGGGACAGGGGAACTATGGCTACACCTTC; cdr3_aa: CAWGQGNYGYTF
clone_size: -; cdr3_length: 13; j_call: TRBJ2-4; v_call: TRBV6-6; d_call: TRBD1; cdr3_nt: TGTGCCAGCAGTTCCGGGACAGGATCCATTCAGTACTTC; cdr3_aa: CASSSGTGSIQYF
clone_size: few; cdr3_length: 14; j_call: TRBJ2-3; v_call: TRBV19; d_call: TRBD1; cdr3_nt: TGTGCCAGTAGGCCGGGACAGGCCACAGATACGCAGTATTTT; cdr3_aa: CASRPGQATDTQYF
clone_size: few; cdr3_length: 13; j_call: TRBJ1-1; v_call: TRBV18; d_call: -; cdr3_nt: TGTGCCAGCTCACCAGTCGAGAACACTGAAGCTTTCTTT; cdr3_aa: CASSPVENTEAFF
clone_size: few; cdr3_length: 15; j_call: TRBJ1-1; v_call: TRBV7-2; d_call: TRBD1; cdr3_nt: TGTGCCAGCAGCGTCAGACAGGGGCGTAACACTGAAGCTTTCTTT; cdr3_aa: CASSVRQGRNTEAFF
clone_size: -; cdr3_length: 13; j_call: TRBJ2-7; v_call: TRBV2; d_call: TRBD2; cdr3_nt: TGTGCCATTTTGGGGCGGGAGGGCCTCGAGCAGTACTTC; cdr3_aa: CAILGREGLEQYF
clone_size: few; cdr3_length: 11; j_call: TRBJ2-7; v_call: TRBV5-1; d_call: -; cdr3_nt: TGCGCCAGCAGCTCCCGTAGCGAGCAGTACTTC; cdr3_aa: CASSSRSEQYF
clone_size: -; cdr3_length: 13; j_call: TRBJ2-1; v_call: TRBV10-1; d_call: -; cdr3_nt: TGCGCCAGCAGTGATTTTGTTGAGGGGGAGCAGTTCTTC; cdr3_aa: CASSDFVEGEQFF
clone_size: -; cdr3_length: 16; j_call: TRBJ2-7; v_call: TRBV25-1; d_call: TRBD2; cdr3_nt: TGTGCCAGCCGCCCCTCTACTAGCGGGAGAATATACGAGCAGTACTTC; cdr3_aa: CASRPSTSGRIYEQYF
clone_size: -; cdr3_length: 15; j_call: TRBJ2-2; v_call: TRBV30; d_call: -; cdr3_nt: TGTGCCTGGAGTGTGGTTCCTCTCTTTACCGGGGAGCTGTTTTTT; cdr3_aa: CAWSVVPLFTGELFF
clone_size: -; cdr3_length: 18; j_call: TRBJ2-2; v_call: TRBV4-3; d_call: -; cdr3_nt: TGCGCCAGCAGCCAGAGGGCTTCCTCCTCGGATGTCACCGGGGAGCTGTTTTTT; cdr3_aa: CASSQRASSSDVTGELFF
clone_size: -; cdr3_length: 13; j_call: TRBJ1-1; v_call: TRBV29-1; d_call: TRBD1; cdr3_nt: TGCAGGGCAGCGAGGACAGGGTTCACTGAAGCTTTCTTT; cdr3_aa: CRAARTGFTEAFF